The 6 T cell receptor beta chains in this list originate from one sample, sequenced in a study of T cell changes during pregnancy in multiple sclerosis. Assay used: immunoSEQ multiplex PCR; TCRdb lists only in-frame clones, some missing. The sample carries 65,000 to 90,000 clones, roughly 92% recorded once. Specimen: peripheral blood, collected in the first trimester of pregnancy. The receptors were sampled from a female donor with multiple sclerosis, enrolled in a pregnancy study.

In this sample, this clone turned up a few times. This chain links TRBV2 with TRBJ1-1; no definite D call. The CDR3 contains 13 residues. V lost 5 bases and J 1 base, leaving 8 bases between the germline ends. The V gene's germline CDR1 is SNHLY and CDR2 FYNNEI. CDR3 DNA: TGTGCCAGCAGTTACTCCACGAACACTGAAGCTTTCTTT. Translating gives CASSYSTNTEAFF.

The J gene is TRBJ1-3, the V gene TRBV4-2; no clear D. The V gene's germline CDR1 is LGHNA and CDR2 YNFKEQ. The CDR3 sequence is 17 residues long. Deletions cut 1 base from V and 7 bases from J, with 20 bases between. CDR3 nucleotides: TGTGCCAGCAGCCAAGGTCTCCCAGGCGATCTTGGCAACACCATATATTTT. Translated, it gives CASSQGLPGDLGNTIYF.

V and J are TRBV28 and TRBJ1-2; D not resolved. The germline CDR1 and CDR2 sequences are MDHEN and SYDVKM. The CDR3 has 12 amino acids. Trimming cost V 5 bases and J 5 bases, with 9 bases left between them. The CDR3 reads CASSGLVYGYTF. Here the CDR3 DNA reads TGTGCCAGCAGTGGACTCGTTTATGGCTACACCTTC.

The chain links TRBV29-1 to TRBJ2-1; D not certain. The CDR3 spans 12 residues. Germline-derived CDR1 and CDR2 are SQVTM and ANQGSEA. V dropped 3 bases and J dropped 4 bases, with 7 bases sitting between them. The CDR3 reads CSVDGDYNEQFF. CDR3 DNA sequence: TGCAGCGTTGATGGAGATTACAATGAGCAGTTCTTC.

This chain uses TRBV6-5 with TRBJ2-1; the match to TRBD1 covers 9 bases. The CDR3 has 15 residues. Germline CDR1 reads MNHEY; CDR2 reads SVGAGI. J was trimmed by 6 bases and V by 6 bases; bases with no gene match: 9. This CDR3 is CASSPDRGTFNEQFF. For the CDR3, the DNA is TGTGCCAGCAGCCCTGACAGGGGGACATTCAATGAGCAGTTCTTC.

The rearrangement links TRBV14 to TRBJ1-1; tentative D call: TRBD1 (6 bases). Germline lookup yields CDR1 SGHDN and CDR2 FVKESK. The CDR3 covers 17 residues. The V and J ends lost 0 bases and 1 base respectively, with 15 bases between them. The CDR3 reads CASSQDWSGHQNTEAFF. In DNA form, the CDR3 reads TGTGCCAGCAGCCAAGATTGGTCGGGACATCAGAACACTGAAGCTTTCTTT. Together with reference TRBV14 and TRBJ1-1, the CDR3 gives the full variable domain: EAGVTQFPSHSVIEKGQTVTLRCDPISGHDNLYWYRRVMGKEIKFLLHFVKESKQDESGMPNNRFLAERTGGTYSTLKVQPAELEDSGVYFCASSQDWSGHQNTEAFFGQGTRLTVV.